Reported below is one TCR beta chain. Its target is not known. The protocol was immunoSEQ multiplex PCR, while the TCRdb copy is restricted to in-frame clones and leaves out a portion. This sample has more than 30,000 clones; 70% to 90% occur once, and the top ten carry approximately 30%. The record originates from a study of OX40 agonist ivuxolimab in advanced cancers. Study-wide findings and caveats: Undetermined was the antigen specificity of the expanded peripheral T cells. By week 6 at 0.1 to 3.0 mg/kg, blood CD4+ and CD8+ T cells had expanded clonally.

Autoimmune disease history or systemic immunosuppression barred patients. This clonotype was sampled from an adult with an advanced solid tumor such as melanoma, head and neck, liver or kidney cancer. The sample here was CD4+ or CD8+ T cells sorted from blood, taken in a trial of the OX40 agonist ivuxolimab.

CDR3 nucleotide sequence: TGTGCCAGCAGCCTCGGGGGGATGGAGGTTAACTATGGCTACACCTTC. Its translation: CASSLGGMEVNYGYTF. The V gene is TRBV9, the J gene TRBJ1-2, with a tentative D call TRBD1 (5 bases). CDR3 length: 16 residues. Trimming took 4 bases from V and 1 from J, leaving 17 bases between them. Per germline, CDR1 SGDLS and CDR2 YYNGEE.